This T cell receptor (beta chain) came from a study of cytomegalovirus exposure and HLA in healthy donors. Study-wide results and caveats: Listed as cytomegalovirus-associated were roughly 180 TCR beta chains. In an earlier analysis, about 87% or about 30%: the productive usage of most TCR beta V segments.

The PCR had 60 Vbeta and 13 Jbeta primers. The protocol was immunoSEQ multiplex PCR, while the TCRdb copy is restricted to in-frame clones and leaves out a portion. This table holds more than 50,000 clones, 60% to 80% found once. The CDR3 sequence is 14 residues long. CDR1 and CDR2 (germline): MNHNS, SASEGT. V gave up 7 bases and J gave up 0 bases, with 10 bases separating them. With regard to this clone: The antigen is not known.

Sequenced sample: PBMCs. The clonotype was recovered from a woman aged 40 to 50 in good health and CMV-seropositive. This chain uses TRBV6-1 with TRBJ1-3; weak D call: TRBD1 (5 bases). CDR3 in amino acids: CASIVGGSGNTIYF. The CDR3 region has the DNA TGTGCCAGCATAGTCGGGGGCTCTGGAAACACCATATATTTT.